This T cell receptor beta chain was observed in a study of T-cell memory formation after mild COVID-19. Overall study context: TCR clustering was largely donor specific.

This clonotype turned up a few times. The antigen remains undetermined. Study observations and caveats: Clones contracting over day 15 to 85 were CD4/CD8 balanced, with later expanders leaning CD4+. Pre-infection memory contained some responding clones, which suggested that cross-reactive memory had joined. Contracting CD4+ clones were located mainly in CM and EM, and CD8+ clones in EMRA.

MiXCR was run by TCRdb on the 5' RACE reads, yielding one entry per CDR3 protein. The table includes about 310,000 distinct CDR3 sequences, roughly 15% detected once. CDR3 length: 14 residues. From germline, CDR1 is MNHEY and CDR2 SMNVEV (reference sequence). V was pared by 7 bases and J by 9 bases, with 9 bases of the junction left unmatched. V gene TRBV27 combines with J gene TRBJ2-2; 9 nucleotides match TRBD1. This receptor was obtained from a man younger than 30 who had mild COVID-19 (a few samples of this study predate the infection). Cell type and time point are not known. The source material was PBMCs or a T cell subset sorted from them (not recorded which). This CDR3 reads CASTSGQGGRELFF. The CDR3 DNA is TGTGCCAGCACCTCGGGACAGGGTGGTCGGGAGCTGTTTTTT.